This T cell receptor beta chain derives from a study of CD8 T cells in Susac syndrome. As concerns this clonotype: Its antigen remains unidentified.

Study-wide points: Acknowledgment was made by the study that its TCR sequencing and HLA analysis involved a relatively small number of individuals. The CD4+ T cell repertoires that were profiled in Susac syndrome showed no clonal expansion.

Blood CD8+ and CD4+ T cells underwent high-throughput TCR beta sequencing. The V gene's germline CDR1 is LNHNV and CDR2 YYDKDF (reference sequence). This CDR3 region has 16 residues. The V and J ends lost 2 bases and 5 bases, in that order; junction bases with no gene match: 4. Random hexamers served to reverse transcribe roughly 0.5 to 1 ug RNA. Multiplex immunoSEQ PCR targeted 54 Vbeta and 13 Jbeta TCR beta segments. One entry per CDR3 protein results from TCRdb running MiXCR on the immunoSEQ multiplex PCR reads. The data show fewer than 200,000 distinct CDR3 sequences, under 95% seen once. Sequencing used CD4+ T cells from PBMCs. The V call is TRBV15, the J call TRBJ2-5; 14 nucleotides align to TRBD2. The TCR comes from a human donor with Susac syndrome. In DNA, the CDR3 is TGTGCCACCAGCAGACGACTAGCGGGGGGGCCGGAGACCCAGTACTTC. Translating it yields CATSRRLAGGPETQYF.